This T cell receptor beta chain was recorded in a study of T-cell reconstitution after alpha-beta-depleted transplantation in children. During its preparation, the TCRbeta library received unique molecular identifiers. One entry per CDR3 protein results from TCRdb running MiXCR on the PCR reads. The data hold just over 950,000 distinct CDR3 sequences, with 25% to 30% observed a single time. Looked up from germline, CDR1 is SNHLY and CDR2 is FYNNEI. Trimming took 0 bases from V and 2 from J, leaving 11 bases between them. The CDR3 runs to 15 residues. Whole-study findings and limits: The origin of alpha-beta T cells about two months after transplant was reportedly several hundred expanded graft clones. At day 60, the high TCRbeta diversity found in some patients originated from recipient T cells and thymic progenitors that had survived. T-cell counts and diversity at one year following transplant were attributed mainly to newly produced T cells.

On this clonotype itself: The antigen is unknown.

The sequenced sample was PBMCs, mostly from graft donor cells, obtained 360 days after TCRalphabeta/CD19-depleted stem cell transplant. The source is a boy under three years old who had a stem cell transplant for SCID, so the T cells may come from the graft donor. The V and J genes are TRBV2 and TRBJ2-7; no firm D call. The DNA of the CDR3 is TGTGCCAGCAGTGAAGCGGGCTCCCCTCCCTACGAGCAGTACTTC. Its protein product is CASSEAGSPPYEQYF.